This paragraph covers one TCR beta chain sequence. This CDR3 spans 14 amino acids. CDR1 MGHDK and CDR2 SYGVNS come from the germline V gene. J was trimmed by 0 bases and V by 6 bases; bases with no gene match: 2. The data originate from a study of cytomegalovirus exposure and HLA in healthy donors. The PCR had 60 Vbeta and 13 Jbeta primers. Some clones are missing from TCRdb's copy, which holds only in-frame ones; the method was immunoSEQ multiplex PCR. The sample contains more than 60,000 clones, roughly 73% of which appear only once. The chain recombines TRBV25-1 with TRBJ1-1, with 9 bases aligning to TRBD1. Sequences were obtained from PBMCs. The origin of this receptor is a male donor in good health and CMV-seropositive. CDR3: CASRQGAMNTEAFF. The CDR3, as DNA: TGTGCCAGCAGACAGGGGGCCATGAACACTGAAGCTTTCTTT.